These 9 T cell receptor beta chains share one sample of origin, sequenced in a study of metastatic and nonmetastatic thyroid tumors (dated by TCRdb to the early 2020s). No patient had received any treatment before thyroid surgery. Preparation of the library involved PCR. Reads for this sample came from an Illumina HiSeq 4000. The public reads were reanalyzed by TCRdb: fastp trimming at Q25, MiXCR alignment, in-frame beta chains only. Across this sample there are about 93,000 clones, with over 9.5% seen only once. Over 9% of the sample belongs to the ten largest clones. Sequencing input: blood. The receptors stem from a female donor with papillary thyroid cancer or a benign thyroid nodule (not recorded which). Some clones in this sample may be carry-over from other donors' samples.

This clone was detected ten times or more. V usage is TRBV27 and J usage is TRBJ1-2; maybe TRBD1 (6 bases). V gave up 4 bases and J gave up 2 bases, with 14 bases separating them. The CDR3 runs to 15 residues. Germline V gene data show CDR1 as MNHEY and CDR2 as SMNVEV (reference sequence). This CDR3 reads CASSSYGDTNYGYTF. DNA for the CDR3: TGTGCCAGCAGTTCCTATGGGGACACCAACTATGGCTACACCTTC.

This clone was detected many times. The chain carries TRBV28 and TRBJ1-5, with D unclear. Deletions cut 2 bases from V and 0 bases from J, with 5 bases between. Germline CDR1 is MDHEN and CDR2 is SYDVKM. This CDR3 has 14 residues. As DNA, the CDR3 is TGTGCCAGCAGTTTAGATGTTAGCAATCAGCCCCAGCATTTT. Translated: CASSLDVSNQPQHF.

This clone was seen repeatedly, ten times or more. The gene calls are TRBV19 and TRBJ1-2; D is unclear. V lost 4 bases and J lost 4, with 4 bases in between. This CDR3 has 11 residues. Germline V gene data show CDR1 as LNHDA and CDR2 as SQIVND (reference sequence). The CDR3 loop reads CASSTFYGYTF. CDR3 sequence (DNA): TGTGCCAGTAGTACCTTCTATGGCTACACCTTC.

With respect to this clone: A much bigger clone sits one base away, suggesting this may be a read error. The CDR3 reads CASRVSGANVLTF. CDR3 in DNA: TGTGCCAGCAGAGTGTCGGGGGCCAACGTCCTGACTTTC. The V call is TRBV9, the J call TRBJ2-6; D call uncertain. The germline V gene encodes CDR1 SGDLS and CDR2 YYNGEE. There are 13 residues in the CDR3. The V end lost 5 bases, the J end lost 4 bases, and 7 bases lay between the germline ends.

This clone was seen many times. The V and J genes are TRBV10-3 and TRBJ2-1, with 14 bases aligning to TRBD2. The ends lost 5 bases at V and 7 bases at J; junction bases unmatched: 10. This CDR3 region has 17 residues. Germline V gene sequence: CDR1 ENHRY, CDR2 SYGVKD. The CDR3 region is CAISTAGTSGRGNEQFF. In DNA, the CDR3 is TGTGCCATCAGTACAGCCGGGACTAGCGGGAGAGGTAATGAGCAGTTCTTC.

On this clone itself: With a much larger clone just one base away, this may be a read error. The rearrangement links TRBV18 to TRBJ2-3, with D perhaps TRBD2 (6 bases). There are 16 residues in the CDR3. The V end lost 4 bases, the J end lost 2 bases, and 16 bases lay between the germline ends. The germline V gene has CDR1 KGHSH and CDR2 LQKENI. The CDR3 here is CASSRLSGEYTDTQYF. CDR3 nucleotides: TGTGCCAGCTCACGACTATCGGGAGAGTACACAGATACGCAGTATTTT.

This clone was observed at least ten times. The V gene is TRBV10-1, the J gene TRBJ2-6; D remains ambiguous. This CDR3 spans 15 amino acids. Germline V gene data show CDR1 as WNHNN and CDR2 as SYGVQD (reference sequence). The V and J ends lost 3 bases and 0 bases respectively, with 6 bases between them. The CDR3 reads CASSERTSGANVLTF. The CDR3 nucleotides read TGCGCCAGCAGTGAACGGACCTCTGGGGCCAACGTCCTGACTTTC.

This clone was counted between two and nine times. V is TRBV2 and J is TRBJ1-5; D unresolved. Germline-derived CDR1 and CDR2 are SNHLY and FYNNEI. CDR3 length: 15 residues. Trimming shortened V by 4 bases and J by 7 bases, and 17 bases separated the two germline ends. This CDR3 is CASSAAPGIEQPQHF. Here the CDR3 DNA reads TGTGCCAGCAGTGCGGCACCTGGAATAGAACAGCCCCAGCATTTT. Variable domain in full (rest from reference TRBV2 and TRBJ1-5): EPEVTQTPSHQVTQMGQEVILRCVPISNHLYFYWYRQILGQKVEFLVSFYNNEISEKSEIFDDQFSVERPDGSNFTLKIRSTKLEDSAMYFCASSAAPGIEQPQHFGDGTRLSIL.

This clone was recorded at least ten times. The CDR3 nucleotides read TGTGCCAGCAGCTTAGGCGAGAAGACTACGCAGTATTTT. It encodes CASSLGEKTTQYF. The chain employs TRBV7-3 and TRBJ2-3, with unresolved D. The CDR3 loop spans 13 amino acids. Trimming left V 2 bases short and J 8 bases short, with 11 bases between. Germline V CDR1 and CDR2: SGHTA, FQGTGA.